A selection of T cell receptor beta chains follows, all from one sample in a study of shared clonotypes between healthy human individuals. Generated by immunoSEQ multiplex PCR, the TCRdb table keeps only in-frame clones and is missing some. The table includes some 2.3 million clones, 90% to 95% detected once. What was sequenced was naive CD4+ T cells from PBMCs. These receptors were collected from a man in his late teens or twenties in good health. Some clones in this sample may be carry-over from other donors' samples. Each CDR3 is given with its conserved first and last residue. The D gene is left open where the match is weak. For some rows the clone size is stated as once, few or many, or as a class when expanded; others skip it.

J gene	clone size	D gene	V gene	CDR3 protein	CDR3 DNA
TRBJ1-4	once	TRBD1	TRBV2	CASRPHQGATNEKLFF	TGTGCCAGCAGGCCCCATCAGGGGGCAACTAATGAAAAACTGTTTTTT
TRBJ2-3	-	-	TRBV6-6	CASSPSTDTQYF	TGTGCCAGCAGCCCTAGCACAGATACGCAGTATTTT
TRBJ2-2	-	-	TRBV7-9	CASSLAGQNTGELFF	TGTGCCAGCAGCTTAGCGGGACAGAACACCGGGGAGCTGTTTTTT
TRBJ2-7	-	TRBD2	TRBV11-2	CASSPDSGGTYEQYF	TGTGCCAGCAGCCCGGATAGCGGGGGGACCTACGAGCAGTACTTC
TRBJ2-3	-	TRBD2	TRBV12-5	CASGSGTSGSADTQYF	TGTGCTAGTGGCTCTGGGACTAGCGGGAGCGCAGATACGCAGTATTTT
TRBJ2-5	-	-	TRBV6-5	CAISETGSQETQYF	TGTGCCATCAGTGAGACAGGTTCCCAAGAGACCCAGTACTTC
TRBJ2-1	-	-	TRBV4-1	CASSHLSGIREQFF	TGCGCCAGCAGCCATTTGTCAGGTATCCGGGAGCAGTTCTTC
TRBJ1-2	-	-	TRBV27	CASIPRSGAAGYTF	TGTGCCAGCATCCCCAGGTCGGGGGCGGCTGGCTACACCTTC
TRBJ2-1	-	-	TRBV5-1	CASSLGAGPDEQFF	TGCGCCAGCAGCTTGGGTGCCGGACCCGACGAGCAGTTCTTC
TRBJ1-1	-	TRBD1	TRBV6-5	CASSYWDRGQSEAFF	TGTGCCAGCAGTTATTGGGACAGGGGGCAATCTGAAGCTTTCTTT
TRBJ1-1	-	TRBD1	TRBV5-1	CASSLLPGQGNVNTEAFF	TGCGCCAGCAGCTTACTCCCGGGACAGGGAAATGTGAACACTGAAGCTTTCTTT
TRBJ2-3	-	TRBD2	TRBV5-1	CASRNLAGTDTQYF	TGCGCCAGCAGGAACCTAGCGGGTACAGATACGCAGTATTTT
TRBJ2-7	-	TRBD2	TRBV11-2	CASSLGLAVYEQYF	TGTGCCAGCAGCCTGGGACTAGCGGTATACGAGCAGTACTTC
TRBJ2-7	-	-	TRBV7-2	CASSQRDSYEQYF	TGTGCCAGCAGCCAACGCGACAGCTACGAGCAGTACTTC
TRBJ2-7	-	TRBD1	TRBV7-3	CASSLTRDRGYEQYF	TGTGCCAGCAGCTTAACGAGGGACAGGGGCTACGAGCAGTACTTC
TRBJ2-2	-	-	TRBV19	CASSIEGKVTGELFF	TGTGCCAGTAGTATAGAGGGAAAGGTAACCGGGGAGCTGTTTTTT
TRBJ1-4	-	TRBD1	TRBV2	CASRSQGQLNEKLFF	TGTGCCAGCAGAAGCCAGGGACAGCTGAATGAAAAACTGTTTTTT
TRBJ1-1	-	TRBD1	TRBV7-6	CASSGTGIMNTEAFF	TGTGCCAGCAGCGGGACAGGGATAATGAACACTGAAGCTTTCTTT
TRBJ2-7	-	TRBD2	TRBV13	CASSFRVAGAYEQYF	TGTGCCAGCAGCTTTAGGGTAGCGGGGGCCTACGAGCAGTACTTC
TRBJ1-1	-	-	TRBV2	CASSWDGRNTEAFF	TGTGCCAGCAGTTGGGACGGCCGGAACACTGAAGCTTTCTTT
TRBJ2-1	-	TRBD2	TRBV12-5	CASGLRVWTSGYRSSYNEQFF	TGTGCTAGTGGTTTGAGGGTCTGGACTAGCGGCTATCGAAGCTCCTACAATGAGCAGTTCTTC
TRBJ1-1	-	-	TRBV6-1	CASSERGAVVFEAFF	TGTGCCAGCAGTGAAAGGGGGGCGGTAGTGTTTGAAGCTTTCTTT
TRBJ2-7	-	TRBD1	TRBV27	CASRKPGQGYEQYF	TGTGCCAGCAGAAAACCGGGACAGGGTTACGAGCAGTACTTC
TRBJ2-3	-	TRBD1	TRBV5-6	CASSSDRGFRDTQYF	TGTGCCAGCAGCTCTGACAGGGGGTTTAGAGATACGCAGTATTTT
TRBJ1-2	-	TRBD1	TRBV2	CASSEGTGGSDIYGYTF	TGTGCCAGCAGTGAAGGAACAGGGGGTTCAGATATCTATGGCTACACCTTC
TRBJ2-7	-	TRBD2	TRBV28	CASSRRGGGSYEQYF	TGTGCCAGCAGCCGTCGGGGCGGGGGCTCCTACGAGCAGTACTTC
TRBJ2-7	-	TRBD2	TRBV7-2	CASSYRRGGSTDEQYF	TGTGCCAGCAGCTACCGGCGGGGCGGGAGTACGGACGAGCAGTACTTC
TRBJ1-1	-	-	TRBV30	CAWSTGMNTEAFF	TGTGCCTGGAGTACAGGGATGAACACTGAAGCTTTCTTT
TRBJ2-1	-	-	TRBV5-1	CASSLERNEQFF	TGCGCCAGCAGCTTGGAACGGAATGAGCAGTTCTTC
TRBJ2-3	-	-	TRBV18	CASSPIMGGTDTQYF	TGTGCCAGCTCACCGATTATGGGAGGCACAGATACGCAGTATTTT
TRBJ1-1	-	TRBD1	TRBV11-3	CASSVNRGEAFF	TGTGCCAGCAGCGTCAACAGGGGGGAAGCTTTCTTT
TRBJ1-2	-	-	TRBV19	CASSIPGPGAGYGYTF	TGTGCCAGTAGTATTCCTGGCCCAGGGGCCGGGTATGGCTACACCTTC
TRBJ1-6	-	TRBD1	TRBV30	CAWSAPDRSSPLHF	TGTGCCTGGAGTGCACCGGACAGGTCTTCACCCCTCCACTTT
TRBJ1-1	-	TRBD1	TRBV2	CASSQGTGVEAFF	TGTGCCAGCAGCCAAGGGACAGGGGTTGAAGCTTTCTTT
TRBJ2-2	once	-	TRBV9	CASSVARLQVGELFF	TGTGCCAGCAGCGTTGCCCGGCTCCAGGTCGGGGAGCTGTTTTTT
TRBJ2-7	-	TRBD1	TRBV27	CASSFRVSGQVTYEQYF	TGTGCCAGCAGTTTTAGGGTATCGGGACAGGTTACCTACGAGCAGTACTTC
TRBJ1-5	-	-	TRBV19	CASSIRGSNQPQHF	TGTGCCAGTAGTATCAGGGGTAGCAATCAGCCCCAGCATTTT
TRBJ1-4	-	TRBD1	TRBV7-9	CASSPRDRADEKLFF	TGTGCCAGCAGCCCCCGGGACAGGGCGGATGAAAAACTGTTTTTT
TRBJ2-1	-	TRBD2	TRBV5-1	CASSLPSGRDNEQFF	TGCGCCAGCAGCTTGCCTAGCGGGAGGGACAATGAGCAGTTCTTC
TRBJ2-2	-	TRBD1	TRBV19	CASSIGTANTGELFF	TGTGCCAGTAGTATCGGGACAGCAAACACCGGGGAGCTGTTTTTT
TRBJ1-1	-	-	TRBV7-2	CASSLAAQTTEAFF	TGTGCCAGCAGCTTAGCGGCACAGACCACTGAAGCTTTCTTT
TRBJ2-1	-	TRBD2	TRBV11-1	CASSLELAGGSNEQFF	TGTGCCAGCAGCTTAGAACTAGCGGGAGGGTCAAATGAGCAGTTCTTC
TRBJ1-2	once	TRBD1	TRBV5-1	CASSSGTGNGYTF	TGCGCCAGCAGCTCCGGGACAGGCAATGGCTACACCTTC
TRBJ1-2	-	-	TRBV5-1	CASSLGTARYGYTF	TGCGCCAGCAGCTTGGGGACGGCACGATATGGCTACACCTTC
TRBJ1-2	few	-	TRBV30	CAWSVTPLGGYTF	TGTGCCTGGAGTGTTACCCCACTCGGGGGCTACACCTTC
TRBJ2-3	once	TRBD1	TRBV2	CASRGRDRVTDTQYF	TGTGCCAGCAGAGGGAGGGACAGGGTCACAGATACGCAGTATTTT
TRBJ2-7	-	-	TRBV4-2	CASSQLPGELPYEQYF	TGTGCCAGCAGCCAGTTACCGGGGGAGCTCCCTTACGAGCAGTACTTC
TRBJ1-1	-	-	TRBV19	CASSPEMNMNTEAFF	TGTGCCAGTAGTCCCGAAATGAACATGAACACTGAAGCTTTCTTT
TRBJ2-7	-	TRBD1	TRBV19	CASSFTGGWTYEQYF	TGTGCCAGTAGTTTTACAGGGGGCTGGACCTACGAGCAGTACTTC
TRBJ2-1	-	-	TRBV7-2	CASSPGAPKTNEQFF	TGTGCCAGCAGCCCGGGGGCCCCAAAAACCAATGAGCAGTTCTTC
TRBJ2-3	-	TRBD2	TRBV18	CASSPLSGSGDTQYF	TGTGCCAGCTCACCACTCAGCGGGAGCGGCGATACGCAGTATTTT
TRBJ1-5	-	-	TRBV28	CASTWAAGVQPQHF	TGTGCCAGCACTTGGGCTGCAGGGGTACAGCCCCAGCATTTT
TRBJ2-7	once	TRBD2	TRBV7-2	CASSPRGGRAYEQYF	TGTGCCAGCAGCCCTCGGGGCGGGAGGGCCTATGAGCAGTACTTC
TRBJ2-3	-	-	TRBV27	CASSGRSSGTQYF	TGTGCCAGCAGTGGTAGGTCTTCGGGTACGCAGTATTTT
TRBJ2-7	-	-	TRBV19	CASSLTRFGEQYF	TGTGCCAGTAGTCTGACTAGATTCGGCGAGCAGTACTTC